Listed here are 10 T cell receptor beta chains from one sample, sequenced in a study of cytomegalovirus exposure and HLA in healthy donors. It was with 60 Vbeta and 13 Jbeta primers that the PCR ran. The protocol was immunoSEQ multiplex PCR, while the TCRdb copy is restricted to in-frame clones and leaves out a portion. The table lists about 130,000 clones, 80% of them singletons. Material: PBMCs. The receptor source for this set is a man between 25 and 39 years old in good health and CMV-seronegative.

The chain combines TRBV9 with TRBJ1-2, with D possibly being TRBD1 (6 bases). Germline V gene lookup returns CDR1 SGDLS and CDR2 YYNGEE. V was shortened by 0 bases and J by 5 bases, with 17 bases between the two germline ends. The CDR3 has 16 residues. CDR3 sequence: CASSVDPAGVGYGYTF. The CDR3, as DNA: TGTGCCAGCAGCGTAGACCCTGCAGGGGTGGGGTATGGCTACACCTTC.

The gene calls are TRBV10-3 and TRBJ2-1, with D maybe TRBD1 (6 bases). V shed 6 bases and J shed 0 bases, with 6 bases lying between them. This CDR3 has 13 amino acids. CDR1 is ENHRY and CDR2 is SYGVKD in the germline V gene. The CDR3, as DNA: TGTGCCATCAGACAGGGCTCCTACAATGAGCAGTTCTTC. It is translated as CAIRQGSYNEQFF.

V and J are TRBV27 and TRBJ1-6, with TRBD1 matching 7 bases. The CDR3 sequence is 16 residues long. CDR1 is MNHEY and CDR2 is SMNVEV in the germline V gene (reference sequence). With V trimmed by 7 bases and J by 10 bases, 16 bases remained unmatched. CDR3 DNA: TGTGCCAGCAAACAACAGGGGTCGGGGTTAGGGTCACCCCTCCACTTT. Amino acids: CASKQQGSGLGSPLHF.

J is TRBJ1-1 and V is TRBV27; the D is unclear. V was trimmed by 3 bases and J by 0 bases, leaving 8 bases between them. This CDR3 is built from 14 residues. Germline values: CDR1 MNHEY, CDR2 SMNVEV (reference sequence). CDR3 loop: CASSFEPLNTEAFF. The DNA of the CDR3 is TGTGCCAGCAGTTTTGAGCCTTTGAACACTGAAGCTTTCTTT.

In its sample, this clone was seen a few times. This rearrangement joins TRBV6-5 to TRBJ1-3, with 7 bases matching TRBD1. Germline trimming cut 6 bases from V and 4 bases from J; bases unmatched to any gene: 6. CDR3 length: 14 residues. CDR1 and CDR2 (germline): MNHEY, SVGAGI. The CDR3 nucleotides read TGTGCCAGCAGCGACAGGGCGGTAGGAAACACCATATATTTT. It encodes CASSDRAVGNTIYF.

A note on this clone: A read error may produce the germline difference seen at one junction end. The CDR3: CAWSVQGRGSYPF. The DNA for the CDR3 is TGTGCCTGGAGTGTACAAGGGAGGGGGAGCTACCCCTTC. This sequence joins TRBV30 and TRBJ1-2, with D possibly being TRBD1 (6 bases). The CDR3 loop spans 13 amino acids. Germline assignment: CDR1 GTSNPN and CDR2 SVGIG (reference sequence). The full variable domain, its missing parts supplied by reference TRBV30 and TRBJ1-2, is SQTIHQWPATLVQPVGSPLSLECTVEGTSNPNLYWYRQAAGRGLQLLFYSVGIGQISSEVPQNLSASRPQDRQFILSSKKLLLSDSGFYLCAWSVQGRGSYPFGSGTRLTVV.

This clone was seen only a few times. The chain has TRBV5-6 and TRBJ2-3, with TRBD2 matching over 8 bases. The germline V gene encodes CDR1 SGHDT and CDR2 YYEEEE. The CDR3 totals 13 residues. J was trimmed by 11 bases and V by 4 bases; bases with no gene match: 9. CDR3 bases: TGTGCCAGCAGCGGCGGGAGGTTTAGAGAGCAGTATTTT. Protein sequence: CASSGGRFREQYF.

The gene calls are TRBV27 and TRBJ2-2, with D perhaps TRBD2 (5 bases). Trimming left V 6 bases short and J 3 bases short, with 5 bases between. Germline V gene sequence: CDR1 MNHEY, CDR2 SMNVEV (reference sequence). The CDR3 extends over 12 amino acids. CDR3 protein: CASRRDTGELFF. As DNA, the CDR3 is TGTGCCAGCAGGCGGGACACCGGGGAGCTGTTTTTT.

The chain combines TRBV5-8 with TRBJ2-3; 10 bases match TRBD2. With 4 bases clipped from V and 4 bases from J, the junction kept 6 bases outside the gene matches. The CDR3 runs 15 residues. From germline, CDR1 is SGHTS and CDR2 YDEGEE. CDR3 region: CASSEEREGADTQYF. In DNA form, the CDR3 reads TGTGCCAGCAGCGAGGAGCGGGAGGGTGCAGATACGCAGTATTTT. The full variable domain, rest sourced from reference TRBV5-8 and TRBJ2-3, is EAGVTQSPTHLIKTRGQQATLRCSPISGHTSVYWYQQALGLGLQFLLWYDEGEERNRGNFPPRFSGRQFPNYSSELNVNALELEDSALYLCASSEEREGADTQYFGPGTRLTVL.

There are a few counts of this clone. This rearrangement joins TRBV28 to TRBJ2-5; maybe TRBD2 (5 bases). The CDR3 consists of 13 residues. The V gene lost 6 bases and the J gene lost 1 base, with 9 bases spanning the gap. Germline CDR1 reads MDHEN; CDR2 reads SYDVKM. The CDR3 protein is CASRGSVQETQYF. DNA of the CDR3: TGTGCCAGCAGAGGGAGCGTCCAAGAGACCCAGTACTTC.